This is a list of T cell receptor beta chains from one sample in a study of blood T cell repertoires in COVID-19. The repertoire was sequenced with immunoSEQ multiplex PCR; TCRdb's copy has only in-frame clones and lacks some. The sample holds around 370,000 clones, about 90% seen once. Sequenced material: peripheral blood. Receptors originate from a woman between 50 and 59 years old with COVID-19, enrolled during active disease. CDR3s include the opening cysteine and the closing phenylalanine or tryptophan. Each record gives: J gene, V gene, D gene, CDR3 protein, CDR3 DNA. The D gene is left open where the match is weak.

j_gene: TRBJ1-4
v_gene: TRBV5-4
d_gene: TRBD1
CDR3aa: CASSFEGAASSNEKLFF
CDR3nt: TGTGCCAGCAGCTTCGAGGGGGCGGCGTCATCTAATGAAAAACTGTTTTTT

j_gene: TRBJ2-1
v_gene: TRBV29-1
d_gene: .
CDR3aa: CSVELSAGSAYNEQFF
CDR3nt: TGCAGCGTTGAGTTGTCCGCCGGGAGTGCCTACAATGAGCAGTTCTTC

j_gene: TRBJ1-1
v_gene: TRBV3-1/TRBV3-2
d_gene: TRBD1
CDR3aa: CASSQDIRTGGAFF
CDR3nt: TGTGCCAGCAGCCAAGATATTCGGACAGGTGGAGCTTTCTTT

j_gene: TRBJ1-2
v_gene: TRBV5-6
d_gene: .
CDR3aa: CASKTSDGYTF
CDR3nt: TGTGCCAGCAAGACTTCGGATGGCTACACCTTC

j_gene: TRBJ2-6
v_gene: TRBV29-1
d_gene: .
CDR3aa: CSVRGAGANVLTF
CDR3nt: TGCAGCGTCAGGGGGGCTGGGGCCAACGTCCTGACTTTC

j_gene: TRBJ1-2
v_gene: TRBV3-1/TRBV3-2
d_gene: .
CDR3aa: CASSLNRDSYGYTF
CDR3nt: TGTGCCAGCAGCCTCAATCGGGACTCCTATGGCTACACCTTC

j_gene: TRBJ2-7
v_gene: TRBV11-2
d_gene: .
CDR3aa: CASSPLYEQYF
CDR3nt: TGTGCCAGCAGCCCCCTCTACGAGCAGTACTTC

j_gene: TRBJ1-1
v_gene: TRBV14
d_gene: .
CDR3aa: CASSQEVGTIAFF
CDR3nt: TGTGCCAGCAGCCAAGAAGTCGGGACAATAGCTTTCTTT

j_gene: TRBJ2-3
v_gene: TRBV21-1
d_gene: .
CDR3aa: CARASEGLSDTQYF
CDR3nt: TGTGCCAGGGCCTCGGAGGGCCTTTCAGATACGCAGTATTTT

j_gene: TRBJ2-2
v_gene: TRBV15
d_gene: .
CDR3aa: CATSRGERNTGELFF
CDR3nt: TGTGCCACCAGCAGAGGAGAAAGGAACACCGGGGAGCTGTTTTTT

j_gene: TRBJ2-3
v_gene: TRBV7-6
d_gene: TRBD2
CDR3aa: CASSSGTSGGNTQYF
CDR3nt: TGTGCCAGCAGCTCCGGGACTAGCGGGGGGAATACGCAGTATTTT

j_gene: TRBJ1-2
v_gene: TRBV3-1/TRBV3-2
d_gene: TRBD1
CDR3aa: CASSRQGLYGYTF
CDR3nt: TGTGCCAGCAGCCGACAGGGGCTCTATGGCTACACCTTC

j_gene: TRBJ2-1
v_gene: TRBV7-2
d_gene: TRBD2
CDR3aa: CASSLEAPTSAGGGQFF
CDR3nt: TGTGCCAGCAGCTTAGAGGCCCCTACTAGCGCCGGGGGGGGGCAGTTCTTC

j_gene: TRBJ2-7
v_gene: TRBV6-5
d_gene: TRBD1
CDR3aa: CASSFAPGQAYEQYF
CDR3nt: TGTGCCAGCAGTTTCGCACCGGGACAGGCCTACGAGCAGTACTTC

j_gene: TRBJ1-1
v_gene: TRBV9
d_gene: .
CDR3aa: CASSRDTSNTEAFF
CDR3nt: TGTGCCAGCAGCAGGGACACCTCGAACACTGAAGCTTTCTTT

j_gene: TRBJ2-7
v_gene: TRBV7-9
d_gene: .
CDR3aa: CATRGLTYEQYF
CDR3nt: TGTGCCACTCGAGGTTTAACCTACGAGCAGTACTTC